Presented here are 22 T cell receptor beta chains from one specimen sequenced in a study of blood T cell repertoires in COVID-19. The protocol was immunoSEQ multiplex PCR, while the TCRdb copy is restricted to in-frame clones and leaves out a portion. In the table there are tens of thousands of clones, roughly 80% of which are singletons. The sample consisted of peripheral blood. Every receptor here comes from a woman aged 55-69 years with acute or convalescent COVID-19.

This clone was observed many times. The CDR3: CASSQSWDCGSGNTIYF. In DNA, the CDR3 is TGCGCCAGCAGTCAATCGTGGGACTGCGGCTCTGGAAACACCATATATTTT. The chain combines TRBV23-1 with TRBJ1-3; a weak D match, TRBD1 (5 bases). TRBV23-1 is placed among ORFs of uncertain function. Trimming pared 0 bases from V and 0 bases from J, leaving 12 bases between. The CDR3 length is 17 residues.

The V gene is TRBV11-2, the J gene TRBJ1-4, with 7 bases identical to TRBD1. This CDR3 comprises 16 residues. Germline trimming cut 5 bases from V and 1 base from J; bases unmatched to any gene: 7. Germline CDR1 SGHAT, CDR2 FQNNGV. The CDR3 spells CASSGGQELTNEKLFF. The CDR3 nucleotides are TGTGCCAGCAGCGGCGGACAGGAGTTAACTAATGAAAAACTGTTTTTT. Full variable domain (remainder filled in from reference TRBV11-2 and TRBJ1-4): EAGVAQSPRYKIIEKRQSVAFWCNPISGHATLYWYQQILGQGPKLLIQFQNNGVVDDSQLPKDRFSAERLKGVDSTLKIQPAKLEDSAVYLCASSGGQELTNEKLFFGSGTQLSVL.

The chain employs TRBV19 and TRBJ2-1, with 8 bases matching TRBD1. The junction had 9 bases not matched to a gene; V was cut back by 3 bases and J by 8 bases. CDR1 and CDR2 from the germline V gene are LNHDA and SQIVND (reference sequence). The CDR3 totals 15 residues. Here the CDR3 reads CASSITETGVDEQFF. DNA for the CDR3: TGTGCCAGTAGTATCACCGAGACAGGGGTTGATGAGCAGTTCTTC.

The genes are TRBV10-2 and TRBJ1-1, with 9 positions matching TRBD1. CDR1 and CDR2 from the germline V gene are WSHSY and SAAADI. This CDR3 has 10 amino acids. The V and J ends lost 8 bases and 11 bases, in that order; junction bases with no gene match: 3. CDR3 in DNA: TGCGCCAGCGGGGACAGGGATGCTTTCTTT. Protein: CASGDRDAFF.

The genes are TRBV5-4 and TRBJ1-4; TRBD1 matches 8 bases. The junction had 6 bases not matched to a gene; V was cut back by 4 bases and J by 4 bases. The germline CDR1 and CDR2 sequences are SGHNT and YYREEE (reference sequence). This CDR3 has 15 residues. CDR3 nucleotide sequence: TGTGCCAGCAGCCGGGGGACAGGCATTAATGAAAAACTGTTTTTT. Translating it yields CASSRGTGINEKLFF. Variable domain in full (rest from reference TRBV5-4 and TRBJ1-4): ETGVTQSPTHLIKTRGQQVTLRCSSQSGHNTVSWYQQALGQGPQFIFQYYREEENGRGNFPPRFSGLQFPNYSSELNVNALELDDSALYLCASSRGTGINEKLFFGSGTQLSVL.

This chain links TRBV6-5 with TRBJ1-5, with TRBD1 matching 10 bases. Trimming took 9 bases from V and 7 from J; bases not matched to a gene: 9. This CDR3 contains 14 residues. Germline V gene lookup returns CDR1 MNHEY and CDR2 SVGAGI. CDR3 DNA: TGTGCCAGTCTGCTAGACAGGGGGCGACAGCCCCAGCATTTT. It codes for CASLLDRGRQPQHF.

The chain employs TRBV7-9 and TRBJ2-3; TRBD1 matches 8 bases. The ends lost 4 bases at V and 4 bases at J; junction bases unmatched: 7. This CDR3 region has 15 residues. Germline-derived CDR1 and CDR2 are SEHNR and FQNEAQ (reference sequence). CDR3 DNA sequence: TGTGCCAGCAGCTCAGGACAGGGTGACGCAGATACGCAGTATTTT. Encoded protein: CASSSGQGDADTQYF.

CDR3 residues: CASSYSRANYGYTF. CDR3 coding DNA: TGTGCCAGCAGTTACTCGCGAGCCAACTATGGCTACACCTTC. The rearrangement joins TRBV6-5 to TRBJ1-2, with unresolved D. V was trimmed by 0 bases and J by 2 bases, leaving 7 bases between them. The CDR3 extends over 14 amino acids. In germline, CDR1 is MNHEY, CDR2 SVGAGI.

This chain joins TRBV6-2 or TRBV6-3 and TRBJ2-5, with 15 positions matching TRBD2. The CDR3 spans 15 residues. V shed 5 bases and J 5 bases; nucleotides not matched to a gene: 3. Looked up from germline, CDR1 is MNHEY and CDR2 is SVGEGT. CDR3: CASSPGLAGGETQYF. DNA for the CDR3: TGTGCCAGCAGTCCCGGACTAGCGGGGGGGGAGACCCAGTACTTC.

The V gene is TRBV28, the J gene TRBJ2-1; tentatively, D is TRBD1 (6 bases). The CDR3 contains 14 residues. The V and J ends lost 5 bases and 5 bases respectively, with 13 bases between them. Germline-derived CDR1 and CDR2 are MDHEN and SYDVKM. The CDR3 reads CASSVGTRNNEQFF. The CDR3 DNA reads TGTGCCAGCAGTGTCGGGACACGTAACAATGAGCAGTTCTTC.

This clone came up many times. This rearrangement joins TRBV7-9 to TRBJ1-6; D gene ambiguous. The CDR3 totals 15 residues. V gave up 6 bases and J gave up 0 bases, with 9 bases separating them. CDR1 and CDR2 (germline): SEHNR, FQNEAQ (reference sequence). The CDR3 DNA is TGTGCCAGCAGTCCCGGGAGCTCCTATAATTCACCCCTCCACTTT. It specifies CASSPGSSYNSPLHF.

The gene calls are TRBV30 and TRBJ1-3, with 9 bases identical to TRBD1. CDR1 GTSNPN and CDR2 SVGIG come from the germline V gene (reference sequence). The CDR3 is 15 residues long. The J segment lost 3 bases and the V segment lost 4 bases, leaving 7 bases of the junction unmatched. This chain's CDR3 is CAWIPGTGIGNTIYF. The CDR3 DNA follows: TGTGCCTGGATCCCCGGGACAGGGATTGGAAACACCATATATTTT. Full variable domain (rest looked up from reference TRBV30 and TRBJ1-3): SQTIHQWPATLVQPVGSPLSLECTVEGTSNPNLYWYRQAAGRGLQLLFYSVGIGQISSEVPQNLSASRPQDRQFILSSKKLLLSDSGFYLCAWIPGTGIGNTIYFGEGSWLTVV.

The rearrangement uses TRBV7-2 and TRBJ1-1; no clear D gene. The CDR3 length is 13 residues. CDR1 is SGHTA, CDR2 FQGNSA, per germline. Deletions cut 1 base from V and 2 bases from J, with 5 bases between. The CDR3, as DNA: TGTGCCAGCAGCTTAGTCCTAAACACTGAAGCTTTCTTT. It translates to CASSLVLNTEAFF.

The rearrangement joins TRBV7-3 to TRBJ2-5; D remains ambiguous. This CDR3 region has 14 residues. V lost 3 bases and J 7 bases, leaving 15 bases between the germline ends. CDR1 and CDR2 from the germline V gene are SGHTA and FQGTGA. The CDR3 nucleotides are TGTGCCAGCAGCTTTTCTTCCGAGGCCTGGACCCAGTACTTC. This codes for CASSFSSEAWTQYF.

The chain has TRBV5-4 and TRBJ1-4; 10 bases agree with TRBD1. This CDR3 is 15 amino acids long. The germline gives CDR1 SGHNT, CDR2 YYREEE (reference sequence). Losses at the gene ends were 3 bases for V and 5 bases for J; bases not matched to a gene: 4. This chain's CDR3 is CASSYRDRGNEKLFF. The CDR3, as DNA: TGTGCCAGCAGCTACAGGGACAGGGGAAATGAAAAACTGTTTTTT.

The CDR3 region is CASSLSSRTDTQYF. The CDR3 DNA reads as TGTGCCAGCAGCTTATCCTCCCGGACAGATACGCAGTATTTT. The chain couples TRBV5-8 to TRBJ2-3; D not certain. Germline values: CDR1 SGHTS, CDR2 YDEGEE. V was clipped by 2 bases and J by 3 bases, with 10 bases between them. The CDR3 is 14 amino acids.

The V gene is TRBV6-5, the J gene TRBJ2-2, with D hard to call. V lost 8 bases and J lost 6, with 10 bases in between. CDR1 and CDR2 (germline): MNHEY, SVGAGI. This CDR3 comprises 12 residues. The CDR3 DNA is TGTGCCAGCTCAAGTGTAGCCGGGGAGCTGTTTTTT. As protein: CASSSVAGELFF.

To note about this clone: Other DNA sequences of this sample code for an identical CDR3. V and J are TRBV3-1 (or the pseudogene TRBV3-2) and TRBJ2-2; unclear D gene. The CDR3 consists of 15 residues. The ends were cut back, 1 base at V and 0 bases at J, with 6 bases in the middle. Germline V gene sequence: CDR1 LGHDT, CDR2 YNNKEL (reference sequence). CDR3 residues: CASSQGQANTGELFF. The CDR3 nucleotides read TGTGCCAGCAGCCAAGGGCAGGCGAACACCGGGGAGCTGTTTTTT.

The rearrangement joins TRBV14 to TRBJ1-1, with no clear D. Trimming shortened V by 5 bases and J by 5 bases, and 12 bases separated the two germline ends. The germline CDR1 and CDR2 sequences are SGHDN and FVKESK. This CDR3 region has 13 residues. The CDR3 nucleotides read TGTGCCAGCAGCTCCACTCGAGGGACTGAAGCTTTCTTT. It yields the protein CASSSTRGTEAFF. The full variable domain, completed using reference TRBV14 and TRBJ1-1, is EAGVTQFPSHSVIEKGQTVTLRCDPISGHDNLYWYRRVMGKEIKFLLHFVKESKQDESGMPNNRFLAERTGGTYSTLKVQPAELEDSGVYFCASSSTRGTEAFFGQGTRLTVV.

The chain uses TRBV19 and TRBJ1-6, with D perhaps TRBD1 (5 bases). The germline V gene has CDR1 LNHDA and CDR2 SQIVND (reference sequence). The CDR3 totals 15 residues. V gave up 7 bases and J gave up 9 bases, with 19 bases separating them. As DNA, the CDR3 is TGTGCCAGTACCCCCTCACGGGGGTTAAGTTCACCCCTCCACTTT. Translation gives CASTPSRGLSSPLHF.

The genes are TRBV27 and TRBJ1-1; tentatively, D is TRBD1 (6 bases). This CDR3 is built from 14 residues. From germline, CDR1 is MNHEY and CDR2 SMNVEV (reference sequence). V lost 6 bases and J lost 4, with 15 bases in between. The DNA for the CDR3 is TGTGCCAGCAGCTCCTCCATCAGGGGCACTGAAGCTTTCTTT. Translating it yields CASSSSIRGTEAFF.

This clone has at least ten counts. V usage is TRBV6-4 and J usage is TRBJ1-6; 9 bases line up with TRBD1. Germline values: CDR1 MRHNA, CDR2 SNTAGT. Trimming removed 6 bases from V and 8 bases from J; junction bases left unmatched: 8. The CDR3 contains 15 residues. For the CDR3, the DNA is TGTGCCAGCAGCGAAACCGGGACAGGGTATTCACCCCTCCACTTT. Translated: CASSETGTGYSPLHF.